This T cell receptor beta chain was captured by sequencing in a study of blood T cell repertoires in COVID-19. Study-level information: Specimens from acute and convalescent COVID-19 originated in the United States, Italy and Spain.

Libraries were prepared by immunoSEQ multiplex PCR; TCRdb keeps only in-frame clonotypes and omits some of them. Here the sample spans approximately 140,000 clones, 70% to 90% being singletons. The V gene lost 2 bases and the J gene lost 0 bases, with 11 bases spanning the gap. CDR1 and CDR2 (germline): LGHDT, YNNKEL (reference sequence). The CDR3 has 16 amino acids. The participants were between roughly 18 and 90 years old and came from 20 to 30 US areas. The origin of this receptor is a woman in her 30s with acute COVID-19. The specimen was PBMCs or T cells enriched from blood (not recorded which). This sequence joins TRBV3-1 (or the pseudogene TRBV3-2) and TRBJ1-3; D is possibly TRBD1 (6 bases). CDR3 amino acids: CASSQFTGTSGNTIYF. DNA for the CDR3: TGTGCCAGCAGCCAATTCACAGGGACCTCTGGAAACACCATATATTTT.